This note documents a single T cell receptor beta chain sequence. Its recognized antigen is unknown. No much larger clonotype is one base removed from it; base qualities were not supplied. This entry comes from a study of long-term antiretroviral therapy in people with HIV (dated by TCRdb to between 2021 and 2024). Turning to the overall study: Collection of the earliest samples took place about a decade ahead of the 2015 WHO recommendation for immediate ART, at a time when ART was typically delayed until CD4 counts fell. The cohort contributed roughly 190 cryopreserved PBMC samples from fewer than 35 adults with confirmed HIV infection, collected serially over a mean of approximately 6 years (range 1-12). Of the approximately 30 participants with HIV, approximately 11 were female. No cross-contamination during QIAcube processing turned up in test extractions that ran a monoclonal T-cell line alongside 33 polyclonal samples. A retrospective serial study tested whether changes in peripheral blood TRB repertoire composition and diversity were associated with ART initiation and durable HIV suppression. The paper's findings and limits, for the study overall: Samples dated from the mid-2000s to the late 2010s, and the ART regimens used may be less effective than current ones. Compared with controls, HIV repertoires had narrower CDR3 length ranges, and the network structure pointed to an antigen-experienced repertoire that shifted only slightly toward naive after ART. No data were available on ART adherence, viral resistance or therapy changes, limiting inferences about post-ART repertoire changes. Since PBMC availability was limited, sequencing covered only the TCR beta chain, with no alpha chain pairing. ART initiation was associated with a significant increase in TRB diversity, but diversity stayed significantly below transplant donor controls even after long-term ART. Expanded TRB clones identified before ART initiation dominated the repertoire across all time points, though the dominance fluctuated and decreased in many PLHIV after ART. Because pre-ART samples had limited cell numbers, profiling was done on unsorted PBMC rather than on sorted CD4+ and CD8+ T cells.

CDR1 and CDR2, per the germline V gene, are WSHSY and SAAADI. The CDR3 has 13 amino acids, counting the end cysteine and phenylalanine. Of all the DNA, just the CDR3 is kept, 39 bases in frame from base 1. V loses 0 bases, J loses 4 bases, and the germline ends lie 5 bases apart. Sequencing of the TRB variable region was done with the immunoSEQ hsTCRB v3.0 assay at survey level resolution. TRB sequencing targeted a depth of about 35,000-50,000 T-cell genomes per sample. An Illumina MiSeq with a v3 150-cycle kit was used to sequence the pooled TRB libraries. As for the authors' bioinformatics: Repertoire analysis ran in R within a reproducible Nextflow workflow covering QC, data transformation and analysis. Custom analyses were implemented in LymphoSeq2, an R package for AIRR-Seq data exploration. After excluding several samples that yielded fewer than 5000 total TRB sequences, 188 HIV repertoires remained for analysis. Among the approximately 190 retained HIV repertoires, 55 to 65 were collected before ART initiation and approximately 130 after ART initiation. Repertoires were downsampled to 5000 TRB nucleotide sequences, and summary statistics were averaged over 100 downsampling iterations. The analysis kept only TRB sequences whose CDR3 regions were at least seven amino acids long. Diversity was measured with a Shannon entropy-derived clonality score and the Gini coefficient. In repertoire networks, the top 5000 CDR3 amino acid sequences were linked whenever an edit distance of one separated two sequences. For TRB CDR3 amino acid sequences, antigen specificity groups and MHC restriction were predicted with GLIPH2. CDR3 amino acid sequences were matched against VDJdb and McPAS-TCR to flag known CMV, EBV, HIV or tissue antigen associations. Pre-ART, post-ART and control groups were compared with Wilcoxon signed-rank tests and Holm-Bonferroni correction. The table comes from immuneACCESS by way of TCRdb, which keeps in-frame sequences with V and J called. Part of the clones is missing from these tables; in studies checked, under half for an unresolved V gene and the rest for unknown reasons. D and trimming come from the DNA, and the V and J calls and clone size come from that table. The sample table contains roughly 36,000 clones; only one count was recorded for roughly 81% of them. Roughly 5% of the sample is in the top ten clones.

Participants were included only if at least one PBMC sample before ART initiation and at least two post-ART samples were available. All participants with HIV were treated in the United States of America. Before DNA extraction, cryopreserved samples of 1-10 million PBMC were thawed and washed. At the time of the earliest PBMC sample for each participant with HIV, ages ranged from about 20 to 54 years. PBMC samples from each participant spanned 1-4 timepoints before ART initiation and 2-8 timepoints after ART initiation, with a median of 7 samples. Serial HIV viral load, CD4+ T-cell count, ART history and demographic data were obtained for every participant. Genomic DNA was extracted from unsorted PBMC with a Qiagen kit on a QIAcube, processed in batches of 12 samples.

The receptor's source is a woman between 25 and 40 years old with HIV. Rearrangement joined TRBV10-2 to TRBJ2-3; the D gene cannot be named for sure. Sequenced here: unsorted PBMCs, sampled around 2.7 years before starting antiretroviral therapy. The sequence in DNA is TGCGCCAGCAGTGAGTCCACCCCAGATACGCAGTATTTT. Its product reads: CASSESTPDTQYF.